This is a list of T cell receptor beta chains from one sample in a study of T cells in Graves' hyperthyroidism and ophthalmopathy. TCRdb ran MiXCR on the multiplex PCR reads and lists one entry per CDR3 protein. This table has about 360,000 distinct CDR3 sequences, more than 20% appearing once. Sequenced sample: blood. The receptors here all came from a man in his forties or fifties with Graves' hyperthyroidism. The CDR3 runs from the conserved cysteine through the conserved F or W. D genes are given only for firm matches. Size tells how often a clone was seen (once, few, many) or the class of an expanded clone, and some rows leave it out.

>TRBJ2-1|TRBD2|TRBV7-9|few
TGTGCCAGCAGCCCCGCCGGGGCGGGAGGAACTTCCTACAATGAGCAGTTCTTC
CASSPAGAGGTSYNEQFF
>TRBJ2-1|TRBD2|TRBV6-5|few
TGTGCCAGCAGTTACTCTAGCGGGAGGTACAATGAGCAGTTCTTC
CASSYSSGRYNEQFF
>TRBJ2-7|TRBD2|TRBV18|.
TGTGCCAGCTCACCTGGTCCCGGTCTAGCGGGCTACGAGCAGTACTTC
CASSPGPGLAGYEQYF
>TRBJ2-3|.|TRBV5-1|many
TGTGCCAGCAGCACCGGACTCAGCACAGATACGCAGTATTTT
CASSTGLSTDTQYF
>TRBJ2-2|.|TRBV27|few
TGTGCCAGCAGTTCGCCAGGGTGGGACACCGGGGAGCTGTTTTTT
CASSSPGWDTGELFF
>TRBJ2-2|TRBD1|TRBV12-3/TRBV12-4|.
TGTGCCAGCAGACGGGACAGGAGGCGCACCGGGGAGCTGTTTTTT
CASRRDRRRTGELFF
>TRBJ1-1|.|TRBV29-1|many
TGCAGCGTTGCCAGAATTGGGACTGAAGCTTTCTTT
CSVARIGTEAFF
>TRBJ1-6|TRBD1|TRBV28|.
TGTGCCAGCAGGGTGGACAGGGTTCAGTCACCCCTCCACTTT
CASRVDRVQSPLHF
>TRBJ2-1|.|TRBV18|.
TGTGCCAGCACTTCGGAGCACGAGTACAATGAGCAGTTCTTC
CASTSEHEYNEQFF
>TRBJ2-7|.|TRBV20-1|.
TGCAGTGCTAGTACCCAATGGCAAGCCGATCCCTACGAGCAGTACTTC
CSASTQWQADPYEQYF
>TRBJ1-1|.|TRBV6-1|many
TGTGCCAGCAGTTGGCAGTCGAACACTGAAGCTTTCTTT
CASSWQSNTEAFF
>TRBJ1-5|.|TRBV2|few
TGTGCCAGCAGTAGGACGGTTAGCAATCAGCCCCAGCATTTT
CASSRTVSNQPQHF
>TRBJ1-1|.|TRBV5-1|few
TGCGCCAGCAGCTTATGGACGGACAACACTGAAGCTTTCTTT
CASSLWTDNTEAFF
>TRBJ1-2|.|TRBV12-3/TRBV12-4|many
TGTGCCAGCAGTTTGGGGAACTATGGCTACACCTTC
CASSLGNYGYTF
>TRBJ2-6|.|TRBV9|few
TGTGCCAGCAGCCCAAGAGCATTAGGGGGCTCTGGGGCCAACGTCCTGACTTTC
CASSPRALGGSGANVLTF
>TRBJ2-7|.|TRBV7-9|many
TGTGCCAGCAGCAAAGCCGGGGGCCTTGGATCCTACGAGCAGTACTTC
CASSKAGGLGSYEQYF
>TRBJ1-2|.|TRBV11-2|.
TGTGCCAGCAGCTTAGATAGGGGGGCCTATGGCTACACCTTC
CASSLDRGAYGYTF
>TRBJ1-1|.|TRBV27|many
TGTGCCAGCAGTTTATCTTGGGGAACTGAAGCTTTCTTT
CASSLSWGTEAFF
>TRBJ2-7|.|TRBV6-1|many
TGTGCCAGCAGTGAAGCGGTACCGACGTACGAGCAGTACTTC
CASSEAVPTYEQYF
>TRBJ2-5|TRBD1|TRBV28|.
TGTGCCAGCAGTTTATGGGGGACCCGGGACAGGGTCCAAGAGACCCAGTACTTC
CASSLWGTRDRVQETQYF
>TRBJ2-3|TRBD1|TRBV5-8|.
TGTGCCAGCAGCCCCGGACAGGGGCCGGGCGATACGCAGTATTTT
CASSPGQGPGDTQYF
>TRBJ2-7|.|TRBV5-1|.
TGCGCCAGCAGCTCCCGGGGACACGGGTCGGACGAGCAGTACTTC
CASSSRGHGSDEQYF
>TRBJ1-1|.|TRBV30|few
TGTGCCTGGTCGGACCTGAACACTGAAGCTTTCTTT
CAWSDLNTEAFF
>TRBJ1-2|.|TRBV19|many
TGTGCCAGTACCCCCCGCGGAGGAGGGCCGGGGGGCTACACCTTC
CASTPRGGGPGGYTF
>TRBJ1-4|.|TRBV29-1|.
TGCAGCGTACAGGTTCACAAAAATGAAAAACTGTTTTTT
CSVQVHKNEKLFF
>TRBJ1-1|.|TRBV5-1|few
TGCGCCAGCAGCTTGGAGGGATTTGAACCTGAAGCTTTCTTT
CASSLEGFEPEAFF
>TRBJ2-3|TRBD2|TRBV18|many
TGTGCCAGCTCACCAAACGCGGGAGAAGGGGATACGCAGTATTTT
CASSPNAGEGDTQYF
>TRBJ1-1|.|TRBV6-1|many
TGTGCCAGCAGTGAAACGGGACGAGCGGACACTGAAGCTTTCTTT
CASSETGRADTEAFF
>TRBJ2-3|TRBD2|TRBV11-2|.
TGTGCCAGCAGCCCCCAAGCGGGAGGCATAAATACGCAGTATTTT
CASSPQAGGINTQYF
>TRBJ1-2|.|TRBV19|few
TGTGCCAGTAGTATAGCTGCAGGGGAAGGCTATGGCTACACCTTC
CASSIAAGEGYGYTF
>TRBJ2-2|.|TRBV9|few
TGTGCCAGCAGCGTACCGAGGCCCGGGGAGCTGTTTTTT
CASSVPRPGELFF
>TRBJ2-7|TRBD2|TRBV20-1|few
TGCAGTGCTAGGGCTAGCGGGAGCCCTTACGAGCAGTACTTC
CSARASGSPYEQYF
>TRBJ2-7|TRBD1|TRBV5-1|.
TGCGCCAGCAGCTCGTATACGGACAGGGGGGGCGAGCAGTACTTC
CASSSYTDRGGEQYF
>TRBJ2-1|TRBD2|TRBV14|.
TGTGCCAGCAGCCAAGATTCGACTAGCGGGAGGAATGAGCAGTTCTTC
CASSQDSTSGRNEQFF
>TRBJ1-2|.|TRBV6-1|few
TGTGCCAGCAGATCTCAGAGAAAGGACGACTATGGCTACACCTTC
CASRSQRKDDYGYTF
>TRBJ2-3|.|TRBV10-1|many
TGCGCCAGCAGTCCGGAAAGGACCACAGATACGCAGTATTTT
CASSPERTTDTQYF
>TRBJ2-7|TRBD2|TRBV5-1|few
TGCGCCAGCAGCCTGGCGGGAGGTATCGGCGAGCAGTACTTC
CASSLAGGIGEQYF
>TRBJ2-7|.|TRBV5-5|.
TGTGCCAGCAGCTTGGACTGGGCCCCCTACGAGCAGTACTTC
CASSLDWAPYEQYF
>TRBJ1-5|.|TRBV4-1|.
TGCGCCAGCAGCCAGATGGGTAGAGATCAGCCCCAGCATTTT
CASSQMGRDQPQHF
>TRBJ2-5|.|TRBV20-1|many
TGCAGTGCTAGTAAAGGGGGGGAAGAGACCCAGTACTTC
CSASKGGEETQYF
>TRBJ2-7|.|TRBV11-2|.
TGTGCCAGCAGCCACCAGTATTCAAACGAGCAGTACTTC
CASSHQYSNEQYF
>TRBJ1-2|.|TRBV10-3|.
TGTGCCATCAGTGAAGGGGCGGACTATGGCTACACCTTC
CAISEGADYGYTF
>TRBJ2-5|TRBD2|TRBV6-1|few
TGTGCCAGCAGCCACACACTAGCGGAAAGACCTTATCAATTTGAGACCCAGTACTTC
CASSHTLAERPYQFETQYF
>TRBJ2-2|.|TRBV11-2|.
TGTGCCAGCAGCTTACGCCAAAAAGGATGGGACACCGGGGAGCTGTTTTTT
CASSLRQKGWDTGELFF
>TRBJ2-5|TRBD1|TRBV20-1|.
TGCAGTGCTAGCTTGTTAAACTCCGGGACAGGGGGGGTACCGGCCCAGTACTTC
CSASLLNSGTGGVPAQYF
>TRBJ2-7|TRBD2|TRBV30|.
TGTGCCTGGAGCTTAGGACTAGCGGGCTCCTACGAGCAGTACTTC
CAWSLGLAGSYEQYF
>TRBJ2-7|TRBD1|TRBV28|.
TGTGCCAGCGGGTTTGACAGGGCGAGCGAGCAGTACTTC
CASGFDRASEQYF
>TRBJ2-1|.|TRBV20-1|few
TGCAGTGCTAGAGTCAGTGCAGGGATTGGGTACAATGAGCAGTTCTTC
CSARVSAGIGYNEQFF
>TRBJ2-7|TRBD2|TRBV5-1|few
TGCGCCAGCAGCTCGGGACTAGCGGGAGGGCCGGTCTCCTACGAGCAGTACTTC
CASSSGLAGGPVSYEQYF
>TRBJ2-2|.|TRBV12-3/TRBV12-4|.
TGTGCCAGCAGTCGGGACGGCGGGGAACTGTTTTTT
CASSRDGGELFF
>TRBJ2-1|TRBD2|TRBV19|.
TGTGCCAGTAAAGTGGGACTAGCGGGAGGCGGGAATGAGCAGTTCTTC
CASKVGLAGGGNEQFF
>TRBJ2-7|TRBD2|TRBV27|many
TGTGCCAGCAGCTTAACTAGCGGGTACGAGCAGTACTTC
CASSLTSGYEQYF
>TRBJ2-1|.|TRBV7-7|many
TGTGCTAGCAGCTTAGCCGTTAGTTCCTACAATGAGCAGTTCTTC
CASSLAVSSYNEQFF